This T cell receptor beta chain appears in the sequencing data of a study of blood T cell repertoires in COVID-19. Study details: PBMCs, B-cell-depleted T cells, or T cells provided the cDNA or gDNA that made up the material.

This study enrolled people aged 18 to 89 from about two dozen US geographic areas. Exposed enrollees had met someone with a PCR-confirmed or clinician-diagnosed COVID-19 case at some point within the 2 weeks before study entry. Generated by immunoSEQ multiplex PCR, the TCRdb table keeps only in-frame clones and is missing some. Found here are 350,000 to 450,000 clones, approximately 89% of them singletons; the top ten hold about 0.83%. The sequenced sample was PBMCs or T cells enriched from blood (not recorded which). This clonotype was obtained from a woman aged 40 to 50 who had been exposed to COVID-19.

The chain's CDR3 is CASTTGDSYGYTF. CDR3 bases: TGTGCCAGCACCACAGGGGACTCTTATGGCTACACCTTC. J is TRBJ1-2 and V is TRBV2; 7 bases are shared with TRBD1. The CDR3 is 13 amino acids. Germline V gene data show CDR1 as SNHLY and CDR2 as FYNNEI. With 7 bases clipped from V and 5 bases from J, the junction kept 7 bases outside the gene matches.